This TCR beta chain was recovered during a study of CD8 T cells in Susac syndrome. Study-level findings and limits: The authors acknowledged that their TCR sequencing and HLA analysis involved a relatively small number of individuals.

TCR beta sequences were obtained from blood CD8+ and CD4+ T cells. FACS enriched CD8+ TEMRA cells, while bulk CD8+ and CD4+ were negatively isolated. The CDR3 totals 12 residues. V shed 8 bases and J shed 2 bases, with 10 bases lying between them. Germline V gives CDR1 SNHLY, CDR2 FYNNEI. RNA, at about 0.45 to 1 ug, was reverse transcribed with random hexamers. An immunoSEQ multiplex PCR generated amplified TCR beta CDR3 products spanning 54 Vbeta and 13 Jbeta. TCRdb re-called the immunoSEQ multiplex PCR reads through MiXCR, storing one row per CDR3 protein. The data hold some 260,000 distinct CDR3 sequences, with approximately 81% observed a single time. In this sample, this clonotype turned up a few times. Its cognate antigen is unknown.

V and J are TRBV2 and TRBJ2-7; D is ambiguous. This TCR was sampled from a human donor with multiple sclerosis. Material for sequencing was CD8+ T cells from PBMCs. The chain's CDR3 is CASLGKTYEQYF. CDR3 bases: TGTGCCAGCTTAGGGAAGACCTACGAGCAGTACTTC.